This TCR beta chain was sequenced during a study of CD8+CD57+ T cells in acquired aplastic anemia. All patients picked for sequencing had shown, by flow cytometry, an expansion of CD8+CD57+ cells. V lost 6 bases and J lost 8, with 13 bases in between. There are 13 residues in the CDR3. CDR1 and CDR2 from the germline V gene are LNHNV and YYDKDF (reference sequence). This clonotype was recorded a few times. Genomic DNA acted as the template from which TCR beta VDJ combination and CDR3 sequence profiling were carried out. A single record per CDR3 protein comes from TCRdb applying MiXCR to the reads. The sample records roughly 200,000 distinct CDR3 sequences, 50% to 65% being singletons.

What was sequenced was sorted CD4+, CD8+, or CD8+CD57+ T cells (not recorded which) from PBMCs. The receptor was derived from a human donor with aplastic anemia. V gene TRBV15 combines with J gene TRBJ1-4, with D unresolved. CDR3 coding DNA: TGTGCCACCAGAGACCGGGAGGCGGAAAAACTGTTTTTT. This encodes CATRDREAEKLFF.